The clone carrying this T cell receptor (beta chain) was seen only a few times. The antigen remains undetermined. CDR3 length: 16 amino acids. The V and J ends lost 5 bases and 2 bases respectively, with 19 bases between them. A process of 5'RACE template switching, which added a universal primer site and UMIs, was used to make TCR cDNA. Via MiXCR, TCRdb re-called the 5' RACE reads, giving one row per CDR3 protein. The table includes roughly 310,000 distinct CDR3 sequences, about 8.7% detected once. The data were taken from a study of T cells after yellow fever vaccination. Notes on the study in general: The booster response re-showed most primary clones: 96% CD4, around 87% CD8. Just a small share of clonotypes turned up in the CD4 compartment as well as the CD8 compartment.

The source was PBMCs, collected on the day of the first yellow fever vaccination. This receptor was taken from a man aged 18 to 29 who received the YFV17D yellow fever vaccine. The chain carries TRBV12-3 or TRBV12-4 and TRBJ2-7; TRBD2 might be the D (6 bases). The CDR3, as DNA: TGTGCCAGCAGTGACCCAGGGAGGAGAGGAACCTACGAGCAGTACTTC. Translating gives CASSDPGRRGTYEQYF.